This T cell receptor beta chain was retrieved from a study of blood T cell repertoires in COVID-19. Trimming stripped 6 bases from V and 2 bases from J, with 7 bases between. This CDR3 comprises 13 residues. CDR1 is SEHNR, CDR2 FQNEAQ, per germline (reference sequence). Sequenced by immunoSEQ multiplex PCR; TCRdb stores in-frame clones only, minus some. The top ten hold roughly 10% of the sample, which has about 98,000 clones, over 70% seen once. Sequencing was performed on peripheral blood. The source is a woman at least 80 years old with acute or convalescent COVID-19. The chain uses TRBV7-9 and TRBJ1-4, with D maybe TRBD1 (6 bases). The CDR3, as DNA: TGTGCCAGCAGTAGGGGGACTAATGAAAAACTGTTTTTT. It encodes CASSRGTNEKLFF.